The 22 T cell receptor beta chains given below trace back to one sample, sequenced in a study of patients and donors after allogeneic stem cell transplantation. TCRdb analysed the RT-PCR reads with MiXCR anew, one entry per CDR3 protein. The sample shows about a million distinct CDR3 sequences, roughly 18% of them seen only once. Sequenced sample: blood, either unsorted or a sorted T cell fraction (not recorded which). The receptors stem from a human donor who was either an allogeneic HSCT recipient or a stem cell or donor lymphocyte infusion donor (not recorded which). It is not recorded whose cells these are; they may come from a transplant donor.

CDR3 region: CASNNGIPGELFF. Written as DNA, the CDR3 is TGCGCCAGCAATAACGGGATCCCCGGGGAGCTGTTTTTT. The V and J genes are TRBV5-1 and TRBJ2-2; a weak D match, TRBD2 (5 bases). The V gene lost 6 bases and the J gene lost 6 bases, with 12 bases spanning the gap. Germline loops: CDR1 SGHRS, CDR2 YFSETQ. The CDR3 spans 13 residues.

This clonotype has at least ten counts. The rearrangement uses TRBV3-1 and TRBJ2-7, with 11 bases that match TRBD2. V gave up 4 bases and J gave up 3 bases; unmatched junction bases: 8. Germline CDR1 is LGHDT and CDR2 is YNNKEL (reference sequence). This CDR3 is built from 16 residues. CDR3 amino acids: CASSPYSGRAVYEQYF. In DNA form, the CDR3 reads TGTGCCAGCAGCCCCTATAGCGGGAGGGCCGTCTACGAGCAGTACTTC.

This CDR3 is CATRPSFGTGSNYGYTF. DNA for the CDR3: TGTGCCACCCGACCTTCCTTCGGGACAGGGTCTAACTATGGCTACACCTTC. The rearrangement links TRBV15 to TRBJ1-2; 9 nucleotides align to TRBD1. After removal of 8 bases from V and 0 bases from J, the junction contained 13 bases not matched to a gene. CDR1 is LNHNV and CDR2 is YYDKDF in the germline V gene (reference sequence). The CDR3 contains 17 residues. The complete variable domain, with remaining parts taken from reference TRBV15 and TRBJ1-2, reads DAMVIQNPRYQVTQFGKPVTLSCSQTLNHNVMYWYQQKSSQAPKLLFHYYDKDFNNEADTPDNFQSRRPNTSFCFLDIRSPGLGDTAMYLCATRPSFGTGSNYGYTFGSGTRLTVV.

The genes are TRBV4-1 and TRBJ1-5, with D possibly being TRBD1 (5 bases). The V gene lost 4 bases and the J gene lost 8 bases, with 21 bases spanning the gap. CDR1 is MGHRA, CDR2 YSYEKL, per germline. CDR3 size: 16 residues. Here the CDR3 reads CASSLSRASAREPQHF. CDR3 bases: TGCGCCAGCAGCCTATCCAGGGCCTCAGCGAGGGAGCCCCAGCATTTT.

This clonotype was detected many times. As DNA, the CDR3 is TGTGCCAGCAGTTTGAGGACTAGCATTTGGGGAACCAATGAGCAGTTCTTC. It is translated as CASSLRTSIWGTNEQFF. The chain couples TRBV12-3 or TRBV12-4 to TRBJ2-1; 8 nucleotides line up with TRBD2. The ends lost 3 bases at V and 6 bases at J; junction bases unmatched: 13. The CDR3 loop spans 17 amino acids.

This clonotype was observed a handful of times. The chain uses TRBV19 and TRBJ2-3, with TRBD2 matching 12 bases. With V trimmed by 4 bases and J by 5 bases, 7 bases remained unmatched. The CDR3 has 16 residues. The germline CDR1 and CDR2 sequences are LNHDA and SQIVND (reference sequence). The DNA for the CDR3 is TGTGCCAGTAGTACTAGGACTAGCGGGATCGTAGATACGCAGTATTTT. This sequence encodes CASSTRTSGIVDTQYF.

In this sample, this clonotype turned up many times. The V call is TRBV20-1, the J call TRBJ1-1; no reliable D call. The CDR3 consists of 12 residues. Deletions cut 3 bases from V and 4 bases from J, with 9 bases between. Germline-derived CDR1 and CDR2 are DFQATT and SNEGSKA (reference sequence). CDR3 loop: CSASREFTEAFF. CDR3 in DNA: TGCAGTGCTAGTCGGGAGTTCACTGAAGCTTTCTTT.

This clonotype was seen a handful of times. The V call is TRBV12-3 or TRBV12-4, the J call TRBJ2-3, with 10 bases lining up with TRBD2. The CDR3 covers 15 residues. The V segment lost 2 bases and the J segment 6 bases; nucleotides outside the gene matches: 5. The CDR3 reads CASSLWLAGDDTQYF. CDR3 nucleotide sequence: TGTGCCAGCAGTTTATGGCTAGCGGGGGACGATACGCAGTATTTT.

The chain is built from TRBV6-2 or TRBV6-3 and TRBJ2-2; 7 bases line up with TRBD2. The length of the CDR3 is 20 residues. After removal of 1 base from V and 0 bases from J, the junction contained 14 bases not matched to a gene. CDR1 and CDR2 from the germline V gene are MNHEY and SVGEGT. CDR3 in amino acids: CASSYLGFREGGPNTGELFF. The CDR3 nucleotides read TGTGCCAGCAGTTACTTGGGCTTCAGGGAGGGTGGGCCGAACACCGGGGAGCTGTTTTTT.

This clonotype occurred many times. The chain couples TRBV12-3 or TRBV12-4 to TRBJ1-5; D is perhaps TRBD1 (6 bases). This CDR3 is built from 15 residues. Trimming stripped 2 bases from V and 4 bases from J, with 12 bases between. The CDR3 reads CASSLRTVTNQPQHF. CDR3 nucleotides: TGTGCCAGCAGTTTACGGACAGTGACAAATCAGCCCCAGCATTTT.

The table lists this clonotype with a few counts. The V and J genes are TRBV24-1 and TRBJ1-2; 10 bases align to TRBD1. Germline CDR1 is KGHDR and CDR2 is SFDVKD. This CDR3 spans 14 amino acids. V lost 4 bases to trimming and J lost 7 bases; unmatched junction nucleotides: 5. The CDR3 reads CATSDRDRGTGYTF. CDR3 coding DNA: TGTGCCACCAGTGACCGGGACAGGGGTACTGGCTACACCTTC.

This clonotype was observed a handful of times. The V gene is TRBV6-5, the J gene TRBJ1-4; no clear D. There are 15 residues in the CDR3. Germline lookup yields CDR1 MNHEY and CDR2 SVGAGI. Trimming removed 2 bases at V and 5 bases at J, with 12 bases between. The CDR3 reads CASSYGQDLNEKLFF. The DNA for the CDR3 is TGTGCCAGCAGTTACGGTCAGGACCTAAATGAAAAACTGTTTTTT.

The rearrangement links TRBV14 to TRBJ2-4; no firm D call. The germline V and J ends were trimmed by 0 bases and 10 bases, with 4 bases remaining between them. The CDR3 spans 11 residues. Germline-derived CDR1 and CDR2 are SGHDN and FVKESK. The CDR3 bases are TGTGCCAGCAGCCAAGATCTTATTCAGTACTTC. Encoded protein: CASSQDLIQYF.

The table lists this clonotype with a few counts. The rearrangement links TRBV4-3 to TRBJ1-3, with no clear D. This CDR3 spans 15 amino acids. Deletions cut 3 bases from V and 2 bases from J, with 11 bases between. Germline V gene sequence: CDR1 LGHNA, CDR2 YSLEER. This CDR3 is CASSQDDIPGNTIYF. CDR3 sequence (DNA): TGCGCCAGCAGCCAGGACGACATCCCTGGAAACACCATATATTTT.

This clonotype was seen more than once but under ten times. The gene calls are TRBV6-2 or TRBV6-3 and TRBJ2-7, with D hard to call. The CDR3 runs 12 residues. Trimming left V 8 bases short and J 3 bases short, with 11 bases between. Germline assignment: CDR1 MNHEY and CDR2 SVGEGT. The CDR3 sequence: CASGYPDYEQYF. Written as DNA, the CDR3 is TGTGCCAGCGGGTACCCCGACTACGAGCAGTACTTC.

The chain joins TRBV6-5 to TRBJ2-7; no clear D gene. CDR1 is MNHEY and CDR2 is SVGAGI in the germline V gene. CDR3 size: 16 residues. V was pared by 0 bases and J by 3 bases, with 15 bases between. CDR3 bases: TGTGCCAGCAGTTACTCCTTATCGTCGCGTGTCTACGAGCAGTACTTC. It translates to CASSYSLSSRVYEQYF.

This clonotype came up a few times. The V call is TRBV24-1, the J call TRBJ1-2; D gene ambiguous. This CDR3 comprises 15 residues. In germline, CDR1 is KGHDR, CDR2 SFDVKD. Trimming pared 3 bases from V and 5 bases from J, leaving 15 bases between. In DNA form, the CDR3 reads TGTGCCACCAGTGATCCCGGAAACCCCCATTATGGCTACACCTTC. This sequence encodes CATSDPGNPHYGYTF.

At least ten counts were recorded for this clonotype. V usage is TRBV5-1 and J usage is TRBJ2-1, with D perhaps matching TRBD1 (6 bases). V lost 8 bases, J lost 3 bases, and 15 bases lay in between. Germline CDR1 reads SGHRS; CDR2 reads YFSETQ. The CDR3 is 14 amino acids. CDR3 DNA: TGCGCCAGTTATACAGGGTTTGGCTACAATGAGCAGTTCTTC. Its translation: CASYTGFGYNEQFF.

The chain links TRBV6-2 or TRBV6-3 to TRBJ2-4; D is possibly TRBD2 (5 bases). Germline CDR1 is MNHEY and CDR2 is SVGEGT. This CDR3 spans 16 amino acids. Trimming left V 6 bases short and J 0 bases short, with 15 bases between. Here the CDR3 reads CASSVLTGLAKNIQYF. CDR3 DNA sequence: TGTGCCAGCAGCGTTCTCACTGGACTAGCCAAAAACATTCAGTACTTC.

The rearrangement uses TRBV20-1 and TRBJ1-2; D not resolved. This CDR3 contains 10 residues. CDR1 and CDR2 (germline): DFQATT, SNEGSKA (reference sequence). V was cut by 4 bases and J by 8 bases, with 8 bases left in between. This CDR3 reads CSANIGGYTF. CDR3 nucleotide sequence: TGCAGTGCTAATATCGGAGGCTACACCTTC.

The V gene is TRBV9, the J gene TRBJ2-3; D perhaps matches TRBD1 (5 bases). The CDR3 loop spans 14 amino acids. Trimming removed 0 bases at V and 4 bases at J, with 9 bases between. CDR1 is SGDLS, CDR2 YYNGEE, per germline. Here the CDR3 DNA reads TGTGCCAGCAGCGTAGCAGGGAAGGCAGATACGCAGTATTTT. It translates to CASSVAGKADTQYF.

This clonotype was seen more than once but under ten times. This chain's CDR3 is CASSYSPSGNTGELFF. CDR3 bases: TGTGCCAGCAGTTACTCCCCTAGCGGGAACACCGGGGAGCTGTTTTTT. The chain combines TRBV6-5 with TRBJ2-2; 7 nucleotides align to TRBD2. Germline loops: CDR1 MNHEY, CDR2 SVGAGI. Trimming removed 0 bases from V and 1 base from J; junction bases left unmatched: 2. This CDR3 contains 16 residues.